The TCR beta chain described here comes from a study of T cell repertoires in cytomegalovirus infection. Study-level information: Through public TCR beta signatures, both CMV infection and matching HLA type were indicated.

General observations from the study: HLA-C-restricted CMV clonotypes gave the most frequent clonotype in two of eight donors. Carriers of CMV plus the relevant HLA were identified by cumulative public TCR beta family frequency.

One entry per CDR3 protein, called by TCRdb with MiXCR from the reads. This sample has about 120,000 distinct CDR3 sequences; 9.5% to 13% occur once, and the top ten carry approximately 33%. Turning to this clonotype: Its antigen is unidentified.

This CDR3 contains 15 residues. Germline CDR1 and CDR2: MNHEY and SMNVEV (reference sequence). Losses at the gene ends were 6 bases for V and 3 bases for J; bases not matched to a gene: 5. The chain has TRBV27 and TRBJ2-1, with 10 positions matching TRBD2. The sequenced sample consisted of PBMCs, sequenced either directly or after in vitro stimulation (not recorded which). The sequence came from a human donor in good health (CMV status not recorded). Some clones in this sample may be carry-over from other donors' samples. The CDR3 spells CASSRTSGVYNEQFF. The DNA of the CDR3 is TGTGCCAGCAGCCGGACTAGCGGAGTCTACAATGAGCAGTTCTTC.